The 3 T cell receptor beta chains below all came from one sample that was sequenced in a study of T cells in Graves' hyperthyroidism and ophthalmopathy. Amplification targeted TCR beta CDR3 regions from RNA transcripts. Initially, a first-round RT-PCR of the TCR CDR3 employed the HTBI primer set. TCRdb re-called the multiplex PCR reads with MiXCR, one entry per CDR3 protein. The repertoire includes 470,000 or so distinct CDR3 sequences, more than 20% of them detected once, and roughly 29% sits in the top ten. Material for sequencing was blood. The origin of the receptors is a man between 18 and 29 years old with Graves' hyperthyroidism.

Concerning this clonotype itself: Its ends do not fully match the called genes, so a read error is possible. V and J are TRBV12-3 or TRBV12-4 and TRBJ1-5; the D is unclear. CDR3 length: 14 amino acids. The CDR3 DNA is TGTCCCAGCAGCGCAGTGGAGCGCAATCAGCCCCAGCATTTT. This sequence encodes CPSSAVERNQPQHF.

Comments on this clonotype: Possible read error: a much larger clone is one base away. V and J are TRBV12-3 or TRBV12-4 and TRBJ1-5, with D tentatively TRBD1 (5 bases). V was pared by 3 bases and J by 0 bases, with 6 bases between. This CDR3 is built from 14 residues. The CDR3 coding sequence is TGTGCCAGCAGTTTGGACACTAGCAATCAGCCCCAGCATTTT. This codes for CASSLDTSNQPQHF.

Regarding this clonotype: This may stem from a read error, because a much larger clone lies one nucleotide away. The CDR3 DNA reads as TGTGCCAGTAGTATCGCCGGGAACACTGAAGCTTCCTTT. Encoded protein: CASSIAGNTEASF. The chain uses TRBV19 and TRBJ1-1; D uncertain. Germline V gene data show CDR1 as LNHDA and CDR2 as SQIVND (reference sequence). The CDR3 runs 13 residues.